The clone carrying this T cell receptor beta chain was seen repeatedly, ten times or more. CDR1 and CDR2 (germline): SGHDT, YYEEEE. This CDR3 spans 15 amino acids. Between the trimmed V and J ends, which lost 4 bases and 3 bases, there was a span of 14 bases. TCRdb itself ran the RT-PCR reads through MiXCR, one entry per CDR3 protein. The data contain around 700,000 distinct CDR3 sequences, over 12% of them singletons. The chain recombines TRBV5-6 with TRBJ1-3; the D gene is possibly TRBD1 (5 bases). The sample was memory CD4+ T cells from blood. This sequence originates from a female donor in good health, serving as a healthy control. CDR3 amino acids: CASSLGSRDGNTIYF. The DNA for the CDR3 is TGTGCCAGCAGCCTAGGGTCCAGGGATGGAAACACCATATATTTT.